The entry below describes one T cell receptor (beta chain). Its antigen is not identified. It was with 60 Vbeta and 13 Jbeta primers that the PCR ran. Libraries were prepared by immunoSEQ multiplex PCR; TCRdb keeps only in-frame clonotypes and omits some of them. The sample holds around 150,000 clones; roughly four fifths are singletons and the top ten take under 2%. This sample was taken from a study of cytomegalovirus exposure and HLA in healthy donors. Whole-study findings and limits: Most TCR sequences were rare, but some public TCRs occurred in many donors.

CDR3 length: 16 amino acids. From germline, CDR1 is MNHEY and CDR2 SMNVEV (reference sequence). Trimming at V came to 4 bases and at J to 4 bases, leaving 8 bases not matched to a gene. The V gene is TRBV27, the J gene TRBJ2-1; 9 nucleotides align to TRBD2. The clonotype was recovered from a young woman in good health and CMV-seronegative. Sequencing was performed on PBMCs. DNA for the CDR3: TGTGCCAGCAGTTCCTCAGCTAGCGGGATATACAATGAGCAGTTCTTC. Translating it yields CASSSSASGIYNEQFF.